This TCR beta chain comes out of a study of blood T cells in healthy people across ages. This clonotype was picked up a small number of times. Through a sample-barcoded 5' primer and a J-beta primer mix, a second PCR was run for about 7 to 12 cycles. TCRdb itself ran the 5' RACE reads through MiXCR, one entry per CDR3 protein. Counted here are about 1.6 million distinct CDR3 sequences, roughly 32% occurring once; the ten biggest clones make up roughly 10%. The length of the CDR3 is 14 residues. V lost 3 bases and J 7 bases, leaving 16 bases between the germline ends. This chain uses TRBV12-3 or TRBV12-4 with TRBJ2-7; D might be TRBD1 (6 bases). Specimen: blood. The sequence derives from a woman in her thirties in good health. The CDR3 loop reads CASSFGTRRWEQYF. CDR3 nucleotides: TGTGCCAGCAGTTTCGGGACAAGGAGGTGGGAGCAGTACTTC.